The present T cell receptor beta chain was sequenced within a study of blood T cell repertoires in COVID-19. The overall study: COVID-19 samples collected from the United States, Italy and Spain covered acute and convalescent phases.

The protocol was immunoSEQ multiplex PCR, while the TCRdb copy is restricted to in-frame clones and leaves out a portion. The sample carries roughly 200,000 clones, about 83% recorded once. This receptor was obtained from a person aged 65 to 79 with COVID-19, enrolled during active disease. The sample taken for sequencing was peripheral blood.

CDR3 DNA: TGTGCCAGCAACACCCCGAGGAGCACTGAAGCTTTCTTT. It translates to CASNTPRSTEAFF. V is TRBV6-5 and J is TRBJ1-1; D is unresolved. CDR1 is MNHEY, CDR2 SVGAGI, per germline. V dropped 7 bases and J dropped 4 bases, with 13 bases sitting between them. The CDR3 is made up of 13 amino acids.